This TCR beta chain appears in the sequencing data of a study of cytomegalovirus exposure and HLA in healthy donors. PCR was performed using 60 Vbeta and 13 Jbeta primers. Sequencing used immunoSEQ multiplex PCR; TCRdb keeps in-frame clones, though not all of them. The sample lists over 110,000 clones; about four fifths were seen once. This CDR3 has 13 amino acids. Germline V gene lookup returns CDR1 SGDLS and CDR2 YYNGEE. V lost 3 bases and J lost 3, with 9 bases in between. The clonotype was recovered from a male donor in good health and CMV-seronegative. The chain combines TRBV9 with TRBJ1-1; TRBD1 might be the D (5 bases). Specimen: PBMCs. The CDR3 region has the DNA TGTGCCAGCAGCGCCTGGGACTACACTGAAGCTTTCTTT. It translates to CASSAWDYTEAFF. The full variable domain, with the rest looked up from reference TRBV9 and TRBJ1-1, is DSGVTQTPKHLITATGQRVTLRCSPRSGDLSVYWYQQSLDQGLQFLIQYYNGEERAKGNILERFSAQQFPDLHSELNLSSLELGDSALYFCASSAWDYTEAFFGQGTRLTVV.